Below are 13 T cell receptor beta chains sequenced from a single sample in a study of CD8+ T cells in alopecia areata. The treatment: oral pan-JAK inhibitor, 5-10 mg twice daily. After isolation, RNA underwent reverse transcription to generate cDNA as the sequencing template. The protocol was immunoSEQ multiplex PCR, while the TCRdb copy is restricted to in-frame clones and leaves out a portion. The table records 150,000 to 200,000 clones, around three fifths of them present only once. The source material was CD8+ T cells sorted from blood, sampled at week 24, from a patient treated with tofacitinib. These receptors were obtained from a human donor with alopecia areata.

As to this clone: At one of its ends the junction is not consistent with the germline gene, which may arise from a read error. The V gene is TRBV29-1, the J gene TRBJ1-2, with 9 nucleotides matching TRBD1. The germline V gene has CDR1 SQVTM and CDR2 ANQGSEA. This CDR3 is 14 amino acids long. CDR3 sequence reads: CSVKPGQGFVPYPF. The CDR3 region has the DNA TGCAGCGTTAAACCGGGACAGGGATTTGTTCCATACCCCTTC.

This clone occurred once. The V gene is TRBV9, the J gene TRBJ2-7; D is ambiguous. Germline lookup yields CDR1 SGDLS and CDR2 YYNGEE. The CDR3 consists of 12 residues. Deletions cut 5 bases from V and 1 base from J, with 7 bases between. CDR3 nucleotide sequence: TGTGCCAGCAGTTCCTCATCCTACGAGCAGTACTTC. It codes for CASSSSSYEQYF.

This clone was counted between two and nine times. The V gene is TRBV5-6, the J gene TRBJ1-5, with D perhaps matching TRBD1 (5 bases). The germline V gene encodes CDR1 SGHDT and CDR2 YYEEEE. This CDR3 has 18 amino acids. V lost 2 bases and J 0 bases, leaving 18 bases between the germline ends. The DNA of the CDR3 is TGTGCCAGCAGCTTTGGACAAGCGGGGTATTATAGCAATCAGCCCCAGCATTTT. This gives the protein CASSFGQAGYYSNQPQHF.

This clone came up once. The J gene is TRBJ1-6, the V gene TRBV9; no firm D call. Germline V gene data show CDR1 as SGDLS and CDR2 as YYNGEE. V was trimmed by 3 bases and J by 7 bases, leaving 20 bases between them. The CDR3 length is 17 residues. CDR3 bases: TGTGCCAGCAGCGGACGTGCGGGCCCTACAGAGAATTCACCCCTCCACTTT. Translating gives CASSGRAGPTENSPLHF.

The chain combines TRBV7-6 with TRBJ1-1, with D possibly being TRBD1 (5 bases). The germline V gene has CDR1 SGHVS and CDR2 FNYEAQ. CDR3 size: 13 residues. V was trimmed by 5 bases and J by 4 bases, leaving 11 bases between them. The CDR3, as DNA: TGTGCCAGCAGCCCGGGACCCTTCACTGAAGCTTTCTTT. Translating it yields CASSPGPFTEAFF.

Written as DNA, the CDR3 is TGCAGCGTTGAAGACGGGGAGGGTTCCTATGGCTACACCTTC. Protein sequence: CSVEDGEGSYGYTF. The gene calls are TRBV29-1 and TRBJ1-2; D gene ambiguous. Between the trimmed V and J ends, which lost 0 bases and 4 bases, there was a span of 12 bases. Looked up from germline, CDR1 is SQVTM and CDR2 is ANQGSEA. The CDR3 runs 14 residues. Filled out from reference TRBV29-1 and TRBJ1-2, the complete variable domain reads SAVISQKPSRDICQRGTSLTIQCQVDSQVTMMFWYRQQPGQSLTLIATANQGSEATYESGFVIDKFPISRPNLTFSTLTVSNMSPEDSSIYLCSVEDGEGSYGYTFGSGTRLTVV.

In its sample, this clone was seen once. The chain links TRBV5-6 to TRBJ1-1; no clear D gene. The ends were cut back, 0 bases at V and 3 bases at J, with 6 bases in the middle. The germline V gene encodes CDR1 SGHDT and CDR2 YYEEEE. The CDR3 is 13 amino acids. CDR3 in DNA: TGTGCCAGCAGCTTGGCCCTGGACACTGAAGCTTTCTTT. Its translation is CASSLALDTEAFF.

The gene calls are TRBV9 and TRBJ1-6, with no clear D. The V end was cut by 3 bases, the J end by 5 bases, with 9 bases between. The CDR3 contains 14 residues. Germline CDR1 is SGDLS and CDR2 is YYNGEE. The CDR3 spells CASSARGNNSPLHF. The CDR3 DNA reads TGTGCCAGCAGCGCCCGGGGTAATAATTCACCCCTCCACTTT.

On this clone: The conserved final phenylalanine or tryptophan is absent from the CDR3, which likely points to a read error. The DNA is left out, because the CDR3 cannot be placed on it with certainty; the CDR3 is given as TCRdb lists it. The V and J genes are TRBV7-9 and TRBJ2-3; the listed D gene, TRBD2, was not tested against the DNA. The CDR3 is 11 amino acids long, termini counted. Germline CDR1 SEHNR, CDR2 FQNEAQ (reference sequence). The CDR3 here is CASSSTGIHFL.

This clone was counted between two and nine times. This CDR3 is CATSRSPPPKQARNEQFF. The CDR3 bases are TGTGCCACCAGCAGATCCCCCCCTCCAAAACAGGCCAGGAATGAGCAGTTCTTC. The gene calls are TRBV15 and TRBJ2-1; D might be TRBD1 (5 bases). The CDR3 is 18 amino acids. V was cut by 2 bases and J by 7 bases, with 24 bases left in between. CDR1 LNHNV and CDR2 YYDKDF come from the germline V gene (reference sequence).

The chain employs TRBV2 and TRBJ2-2; D is possibly TRBD2 (6 bases). The CDR3 length is 16 residues. Germline V gene lookup returns CDR1 SNHLY and CDR2 FYNNEI. Trimming removed 4 bases at V and 3 bases at J, with 15 bases between. CDR3 sequence: CASSAARRGHTGELFF. The CDR3 bases are TGTGCCAGCAGTGCCGCGAGGAGGGGCCACACCGGGGAGCTGTTTTTT.

The chain joins TRBV30 to TRBJ1-2, with D tentatively TRBD1 (6 bases). Trimming pared 4 bases from V and 4 bases from J, leaving 10 bases between. Germline V gene lookup returns CDR1 GTSNPN and CDR2 SVGIG (reference sequence). The CDR3 runs 12 residues. The CDR3 DNA reads as TGTGCCTGGACAGGGGACGCCTATGGCTACACCTTC. Its translation: CAWTGDAYGYTF.

To note about this clone: This sample also contains other DNA sequences that code for the same CDR3. This CDR3 is CASSQGQGSSYEQYF. The CDR3 bases are TGCGCCAGCAGCCAAGGACAGGGGAGCTCCTACGAGCAGTACTTC. The chain links TRBV4-1 to TRBJ2-7, with 8 bases lining up with TRBD1. J gave up 0 bases and V 1 base, and 2 bases lay outside the gene matches. The CDR3 runs to 15 residues. CDR1 is MGHRA, CDR2 YSYEKL, per germline.